These 5 T cell receptor beta chains were sequenced from one sample in a study of neurological immune-mediated disorders. Time point noted: technical triplicate 1. Via MiXCR, TCRdb re-called the 5' RACE reads, giving one row per CDR3 protein. The sample lists fewer than 25,000 distinct CDR3 sequences, roughly 13% occurring once. Sample: CD4+ T cells from blood. The receptors here all came from a female donor with HTLV-1-associated myelopathy (HAM/TSP).

This clonotype was seen repeatedly, ten times or more. The chain recombines TRBV5-1 with TRBJ2-2; D may be TRBD1 (6 bases). This CDR3 has 14 amino acids. Germline V gives CDR1 SGHRS, CDR2 YFSETQ. V was shortened by 5 bases and J by 6 bases, with 14 bases between the two germline ends. The CDR3 sequence: CASRYPQGPGELFF. CDR3 bases: TGCGCCAGCAGATATCCACAGGGCCCCGGGGAGCTGTTTTTT.

This clonotype was seen at least ten times. The chain uses TRBV2 and TRBJ1-2; maybe TRBD1 (6 bases). The CDR3 is made up of 12 amino acids. The V gene lost 8 bases and the J gene lost 8 bases, with 15 bases spanning the gap. In germline, CDR1 is SNHLY, CDR2 FYNNEI. The CDR3 spells CASLYTGLGYTF. The CDR3 region has the DNA TGTGCCAGCTTATACACAGGGCTCGGCTACACCTTC.

J is TRBJ2-6 and V is TRBV5-1; TRBD1 matches at 9 bases. The CDR3 spans 18 residues. Trimming took 8 bases from V and 0 from J; bases not matched to a gene: 12. The germline V gene encodes CDR1 SGHRS and CDR2 YFSETQ. CDR3 DNA: TGCGCCAGTACGGACGGGACAGGGTACAACTCTGGGGCCAACGTCCTGACTTTC. The encoded protein is CASTDGTGYNSGANVLTF. The entire variable domain, with the rest obtained from reference TRBV5-1 and TRBJ2-6, is as follows: KAGVTQTPRYLIKTRGQQVTLSCSPISGHRSVSWYQQTPGQGLQFLFEYFSETQRNKGNFPGRFSGRQFSNSRSEMNVSTLELGDSALYLCASTDGTGYNSGANVLTFGAGSRLTVL.

The chain combines TRBV15 with TRBJ2-7; 10 bases line up with TRBD1. The CDR3 has 15 residues. Germline V CDR1 and CDR2: LNHNV, YYDKDF (reference sequence). J lost 6 bases, V lost 5 bases, and 10 bases had no gene match. The CDR3 sequence is CATSERTGGPSEQYF. CDR3 in DNA: TGTGCCACCAGCGAACGGACAGGGGGACCTTCCGAGCAGTACTTC.

This clonotype was recorded many times. J is TRBJ1-5 and V is TRBV11-2; a possible D gene is TRBD1 (6 bases). The CDR3 runs 16 residues. The V end lost 4 bases, the J end lost 2 bases, and 15 bases lay between the germline ends. CDR1 and CDR2 (germline): SGHAT, FQNNGV. Written as DNA, the CDR3 is TGTGCCAGCAGCTCGGGACACCTCGGAGGCAATCAGCCCCAGCATTTT. This gives the protein CASSSGHLGGNQPQHF.